Shown below are 24 T cell receptor beta chains from a single sample sequenced in a study of T-cell reconstitution after alpha-beta-depleted transplantation in children. During its preparation, the TCRbeta library received unique molecular identifiers. TCRdb re-called the PCR reads with MiXCR, one entry per CDR3 protein. The data contain 170,000 or so distinct CDR3 sequences, around 6.8% of them seen just once; the ten biggest clones take up approximately 2.9%. Here the sequenced sample was PBMCs from the stem cell graft donor, taken from the stem cell graft. These receptors came from a human donor who donated a stem cell graft to a child with Wiskott-Aldrich syndrome.

This clonotype was recorded at least ten times. The CDR3 DNA reads TGTGCCAGCAGTTTTGAGAAGTTCTATGGCTACACCTTC. This gives the protein CASSFEKFYGYTF. The gene calls are TRBV12-3 or TRBV12-4 and TRBJ1-2, with unresolved D. CDR3 length equals 13 residues. V dropped 3 bases and J dropped 4 bases, with 9 bases sitting between them.

There are many counts of this clonotype. This chain connects TRBV7-2 to TRBJ2-7; 8 bases agree with TRBD2. The CDR3 has 13 amino acids. CDR1 SGHTA and CDR2 FQGNSA come from the germline V gene. Trimming cost V 7 bases and J 5 bases; bases outside gene matches: 7. In DNA, the CDR3 is TGTGCCAGCAACGGGAGGGCCGGGGACGAGCAGTACTTC. Protein: CASNGRAGDEQYF.

This clonotype was seen many times. J is TRBJ2-5 and V is TRBV20-1, with D uncertain. Germline V gene lookup returns CDR1 DFQATT and CDR2 SNEGSKA (reference sequence). V dropped 3 bases and J dropped 3 bases, with 17 bases sitting between them. The CDR3 length is 15 residues. CDR3 residues: CSARKPGTVKETQYF. The CDR3, as DNA: TGCAGTGCTAGGAAACCCGGCACAGTAAAAGAGACCCAGTACTTC.

This clonotype was found many times. The chain combines TRBV20-1 with TRBJ2-5; 8 bases line up with TRBD2. The CDR3 contains 16 residues. J was trimmed by 2 bases and V by 6 bases; bases with no gene match: 14. Germline-derived CDR1 and CDR2 are DFQATT and SNEGSKA (reference sequence). Written as DNA, the CDR3 is TGCAGTGCCCTCTCGTGGAGCGGGGGTAGGCAAGAGACCCAGTACTTC. It translates to CSALSWSGGRQETQYF.

This clonotype was counted ten times or more. The V call is TRBV7-2, the J call TRBJ2-7, with 7 bases identical to TRBD1. The germline gives CDR1 SGHTA, CDR2 FQGNSA. This CDR3 contains 15 residues. The V segment lost 7 bases and the J segment 2 bases; nucleotides outside the gene matches: 11. CDR3 amino acids: CASTPPGTATYEQYF. CDR3 sequence (DNA): TGTGCCAGCACCCCACCCGGGACAGCAACCTACGAGCAGTACTTC.

The table lists this clonotype with many counts. The chain combines TRBV2 with TRBJ1-2; D is unresolved. The CDR3 is 13 amino acids. Looked up from germline, CDR1 is SNHLY and CDR2 is FYNNEI. Between the trimmed V and J ends, which lost 3 bases and 6 bases, there was a span of 11 bases. CDR3 coding DNA: TGTGCCAGCAGTGATCCCTATAGCCATGGCTACACCTTC. Translated: CASSDPYSHGYTF.

This clonotype was found many times. This chain's CDR3 is CSARDLTDNSNQPQHF. Here the CDR3 DNA reads TGCAGTGCTAGAGATTTGACAGATAATAGCAATCAGCCCCAGCATTTT. The chain uses TRBV20-1 and TRBJ1-5, with D possibly being TRBD1 (5 bases). CDR3 size: 16 residues. V shed 0 bases and J shed 0 bases, with 12 bases lying between them. The germline gives CDR1 DFQATT, CDR2 SNEGSKA (reference sequence).

This clonotype came up a few times. V gene TRBV25-1 combines with J gene TRBJ1-6; perhaps TRBD1 as D (6 bases). CDR1 and CDR2 from the germline V gene are MGHDK and SYGVNS. CDR3 size: 18 residues. Trimming shortened V by 1 base and J by 2 bases, and 15 bases separated the two germline ends. The CDR3 loop reads CASSESFEGEAYNSPLHF. The CDR3 DNA sequence: TGTGCCAGCAGTGAATCCTTTGAGGGGGAGGCCTATAATTCACCCCTCCACTTT.

This clonotype was counted only a few times. The V call is TRBV7-2, the J call TRBJ1-1; TRBD1 aligns across 7 bases. CDR3 length: 13 amino acids. From germline, CDR1 is SGHTA and CDR2 FQGNSA. The ends lost 8 bases at V and 6 bases at J; junction bases unmatched: 9. The CDR3: CASALRGPAEAFF. The CDR3 DNA sequence: TGTGCCAGCGCCTTGAGGGGGCCCGCTGAAGCTTTCTTT.

The rearrangement joins TRBV6-1 to TRBJ1-5, with D possibly TRBD1 on 5 matching bases. CDR1 and CDR2 (germline): MNHNS, SASEGT. The CDR3 totals 15 residues. The V end was cut by 5 bases, the J end by 3 bases, with 14 bases between. The CDR3 DNA follows: TGTGCCAGCAGTACCGGACGGGACTCCAATCAGCCCCAGCATTTT. Translated, it gives CASSTGRDSNQPQHF.

This clonotype was detected many times. V and J are TRBV7-2 and TRBJ2-3; unclear D gene. Trimming removed 3 bases at V and 6 bases at J, with 7 bases between. Germline V lookup: CDR1 SGHTA, CDR2 FQGNSA. The CDR3 is 12 residues long. Here the CDR3 reads CASSFTSDTQYF. The CDR3 DNA follows: TGTGCCAGCAGCTTTACGTCCGATACGCAGTATTTT.

This chain uses TRBV13 with TRBJ2-5, with a possible D match to TRBD1 (5 bases). The CDR3 runs to 14 residues. The ends were cut back, 2 bases at V and 0 bases at J, with 7 bases in the middle. Germline V lookup: CDR1 PRHDT, CDR2 FYEKMQ (reference sequence). The CDR3 sequence is CASSLRQNQETQYF. The CDR3 bases are TGTGCCAGCAGCTTACGACAGAACCAAGAGACCCAGTACTTC. The full variable domain, in which reference TRBV13 and TRBJ2-5 provide the parts outside the CDR3, is AAGVIQSPRHLIKEKRETATLKCYPIPRHDTVYWYQQGPGQDPQFLISFYEKMQSDKGSIPDRFSAQQFSDYHSELNMSSLELGDSALYFCASSLRQNQETQYFGPGTRLLVL.

This clonotype was recorded many times. The rearrangement joins TRBV20-1 to TRBJ2-2; 11 bases map to TRBD2. Per germline, CDR1 DFQATT and CDR2 SNEGSKA (reference sequence). This CDR3 is 14 amino acids long. V trimming: 4 bases; J trimming: 4 bases; junction bases outside the gene matches: 2. CDR3 DNA: TGCAGTGCTACCGGGACTAGCGGCACCGGGGAGCTGTTTTTT. It codes for CSATGTSGTGELFF.

This clonotype appeared many times. This chain connects TRBV10-3 to TRBJ2-3; TRBD2 matches 7 bases. The germline CDR1 and CDR2 sequences are ENHRY and SYGVKD. Trimming removed 8 bases from V and 4 bases from J; junction bases left unmatched: 6. The CDR3 is 13 residues long. For the CDR3, the DNA is TGTGCCATCGCTGCGGGAGCGGCAGATACGCAGTATTTT. It encodes CAIAAGAADTQYF.

This clonotype occurred many times. The gene calls are TRBV24-1 and TRBJ2-1, with D possibly matching TRBD2 (5 bases). CDR3 length: 16 amino acids. Germline V CDR1 and CDR2: KGHDR, SFDVKD. Trimming cost V 5 bases and J 0 bases, with 13 bases left between them. DNA for the CDR3: TGTGCCACCAGTGCCAAGGACTTTCCCTCCTACAATGAGCAGTTCTTC. Protein sequence: CATSAKDFPSYNEQFF.

This clonotype appeared a single time. A much bigger clone sits one base away, suggesting this may be a read error. This CDR3 is CASRQAETKYF. The CDR3 DNA reads as TGCGCCAGCAGACAAGCGGAGACCAAGTACTTC. This chain connects TRBV5-1 to TRBJ2-5; a weak D match, TRBD2 (5 bases). In germline, CDR1 is SGHRS, CDR2 YFSETQ. This CDR3 is built from 11 residues.

This clonotype was counted at least ten times. This chain links TRBV12-3 or TRBV12-4 with TRBJ2-7, with a possible D match to TRBD2 (5 bases). V was cut by 1 base and J by 2 bases, with 18 bases left in between. The CDR3 extends over 17 amino acids. The CDR3 reads CASSLVPRAPRAYEQYF. As DNA, the CDR3 is TGTGCCAGCAGTTTAGTACCCCGGGCTCCGAGGGCCTACGAGCAGTACTTC.

This clonotype was seen ten or more times. The chain links TRBV12-3 or TRBV12-4 to TRBJ2-1, with 9 bases fitting TRBD2. The CDR3 contains 15 residues. V was pared by 3 bases and J by 8 bases, with 8 bases of the junction left unmatched. CDR3 DNA: TGTGCCAGCAGTTTCGGTGGTAGCGGGGGCGATGAGCAGTTCTTC. Its translation is CASSFGGSGGDEQFF.

This clonotype was recorded at least ten times. The J gene is TRBJ1-1, the V gene TRBV6-1, with D possibly being TRBD1 (5 bases). Germline V CDR1 and CDR2: MNHNS, SASEGT. V lost 7 bases and J 0 bases, leaving 15 bases between the germline ends. The CDR3 consists of 15 residues. DNA for the CDR3: TGTGCCAGCAACCCCTCGGGGCTCATGAACACTGAAGCTTTCTTT. It is translated as CASNPSGLMNTEAFF.

This clonotype was seen repeatedly, ten times or more. This chain connects TRBV20-1 to TRBJ2-3; no reliable D call. The CDR3 runs 15 residues. With 0 bases removed from V and 0 bases from J, the gap between germline ends came to 10 bases. Looked up from germline, CDR1 is DFQATT and CDR2 is SNEGSKA (reference sequence). For the CDR3, the DNA is TGCAGTGCTAGAGATCCCTTTCATAGCACAGATACGCAGTATTTT. As protein: CSARDPFHSTDTQYF.

This clonotype was detected many times. The rearrangement uses TRBV5-6 and TRBJ2-7; unclear D gene. CDR1 is SGHDT, CDR2 YYEEEE, per germline. V was trimmed by 2 bases and J by 0 bases, leaving 9 bases between them. The CDR3 sequence is 14 residues long. CDR3 DNA sequence: TGTGCCAGCAGCTTAGGGTACAACTCCTACGAGCAGTACTTC. This translates into CASSLGYNSYEQYF.

This clonotype was recorded at least ten times. This sequence joins TRBV12-3 or TRBV12-4 and TRBJ1-4, with D uncertain. V gave up 6 bases and J gave up 11 bases, with 13 bases separating them. This CDR3 has 12 residues. The CDR3: CASRKGSGKLFF. The CDR3 region has the DNA TGTGCCAGCAGAAAAGGGTCCGGGAAACTGTTTTTT.

This clonotype was seen repeatedly, ten times or more. The chain links TRBV2 to TRBJ2-5; a possible D gene is TRBD1 (5 bases). Looked up from germline, CDR1 is SNHLY and CDR2 is FYNNEI. V was shortened by 6 bases and J by 4 bases, with 9 bases between the two germline ends. The CDR3 runs 12 residues. The CDR3 nucleotides are TGTGCCAGCAGGGATAGGGGAGAGACCCAGTACTTC. Protein product: CASRDRGETQYF.

The rearrangement links TRBV7-2 to TRBJ2-1; 12 nucleotides align to TRBD2. The CDR3 consists of 15 residues. Germline assignment: CDR1 SGHTA and CDR2 FQGNSA. V lost 5 bases and J lost 8; bases outside the gene matches: 7. The DNA of the CDR3 is TGTGCCAGCAGCCGCGCGGCTAGCGGGGGGGATGAGCAGTTCTTC. Translation gives CASSRAASGGDEQFF. Based on the CDR3 plus reference TRBV7-2 and TRBJ2-1, the full variable domain is GAGVSQSPSNKVTEKGKDVELRCDPISGHTALYWYRQSLGQGLEFLIYFQGNSAPDKSGLPSDRFSAERTGGSVSTLTIQRTQQEDSAVYLCASSRAASGGDEQFFGPGTRLTVL.